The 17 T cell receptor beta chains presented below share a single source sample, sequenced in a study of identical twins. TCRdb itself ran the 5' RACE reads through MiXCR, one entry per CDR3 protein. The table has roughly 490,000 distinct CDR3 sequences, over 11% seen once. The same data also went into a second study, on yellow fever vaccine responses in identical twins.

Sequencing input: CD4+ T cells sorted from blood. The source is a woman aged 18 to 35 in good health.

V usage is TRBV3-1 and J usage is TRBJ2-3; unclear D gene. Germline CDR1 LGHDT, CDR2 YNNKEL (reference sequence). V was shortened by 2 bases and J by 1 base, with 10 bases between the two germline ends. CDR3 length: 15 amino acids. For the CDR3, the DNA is TGTGCCAGCAGCCAAAATCCAACGGGCACAGATACGCAGTATTTT. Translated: CASSQNPTGTDTQYF.

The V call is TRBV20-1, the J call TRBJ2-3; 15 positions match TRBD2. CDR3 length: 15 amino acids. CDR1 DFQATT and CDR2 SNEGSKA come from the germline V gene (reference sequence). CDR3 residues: CAGTSGGTSTDTQYF. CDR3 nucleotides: TGCGCAGGGACTAGCGGGGGGACTAGCACAGATACGCAGTATTTT.

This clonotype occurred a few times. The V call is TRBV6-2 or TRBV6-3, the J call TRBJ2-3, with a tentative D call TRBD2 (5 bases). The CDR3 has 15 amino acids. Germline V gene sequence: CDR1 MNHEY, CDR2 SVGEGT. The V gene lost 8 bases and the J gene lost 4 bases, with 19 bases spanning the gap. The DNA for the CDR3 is TGTGCCAGCGCGGGTGGCGGTCCTTCCCCAGATACGCAGTATTTT. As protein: CASAGGGPSPDTQYF.

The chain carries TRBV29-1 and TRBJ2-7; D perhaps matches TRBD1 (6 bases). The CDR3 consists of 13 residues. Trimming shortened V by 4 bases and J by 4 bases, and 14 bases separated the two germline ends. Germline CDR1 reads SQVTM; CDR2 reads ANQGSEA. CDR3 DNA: TGCAGCGTTGGGGGGCAGGGTTTATACGAGCAGTACTTC. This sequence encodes CSVGGQGLYEQYF.

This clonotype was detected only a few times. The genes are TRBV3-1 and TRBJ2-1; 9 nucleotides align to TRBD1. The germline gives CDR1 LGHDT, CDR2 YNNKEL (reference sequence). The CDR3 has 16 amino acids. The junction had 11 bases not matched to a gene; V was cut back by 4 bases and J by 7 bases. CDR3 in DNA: TGTGCCAGCAGCCCGTTGGACAGGGGATATTGGAATGAGCAGTTCTTC. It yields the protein CASSPLDRGYWNEQFF.

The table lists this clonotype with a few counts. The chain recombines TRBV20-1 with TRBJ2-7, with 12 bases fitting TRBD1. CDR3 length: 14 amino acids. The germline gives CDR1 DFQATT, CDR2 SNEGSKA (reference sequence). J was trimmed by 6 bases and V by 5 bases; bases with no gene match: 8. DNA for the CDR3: TGCAGTGCTCGAACGGGACAGGGGGCCGGCGAGCAGTACTTC. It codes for CSARTGQGAGEQYF.

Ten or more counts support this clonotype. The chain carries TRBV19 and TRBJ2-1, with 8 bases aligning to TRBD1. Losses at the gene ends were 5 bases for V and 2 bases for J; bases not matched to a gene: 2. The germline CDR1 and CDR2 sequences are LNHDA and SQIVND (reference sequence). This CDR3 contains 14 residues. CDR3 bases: TGTGCCAGTAGTTTGGACAGGGCCTACAATGAGCAGTTCTTC. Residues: CASSLDRAYNEQFF.

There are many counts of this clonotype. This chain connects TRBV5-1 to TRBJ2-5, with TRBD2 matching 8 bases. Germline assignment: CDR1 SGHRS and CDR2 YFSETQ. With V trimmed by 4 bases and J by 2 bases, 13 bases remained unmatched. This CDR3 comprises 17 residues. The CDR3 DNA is TGCGCCAGCAGCGCAACCGGGACTAGTCCCTTACAAGAGACCCAGTACTTC. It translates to CASSATGTSPLQETQYF.

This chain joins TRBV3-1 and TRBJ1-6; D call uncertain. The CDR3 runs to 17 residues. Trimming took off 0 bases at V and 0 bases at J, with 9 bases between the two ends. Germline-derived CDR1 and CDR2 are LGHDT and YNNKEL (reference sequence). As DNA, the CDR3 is TGTGCCAGCAGCCAAGATCTCCTGAGCTCCTATAATTCACCCCTCCACTTT. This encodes CASSQDLLSSYNSPLHF.

CDR3 sequence reads: CATSRTQGARSNEQYF. As DNA, the CDR3 is TGTGCCACCAGCAGAACACAGGGGGCTAGGTCCAACGAGCAGTACTTC. This chain links TRBV15 with TRBJ2-7; TRBD1 aligns across 9 bases. V trimming: 2 bases; J trimming: 5 bases; junction bases outside the gene matches: 10. Germline assignment: CDR1 LNHNV and CDR2 YYDKDF (reference sequence). CDR3 length equals 16 residues. The full variable domain, completed using reference TRBV15 and TRBJ2-7, is DAMVIQNPRYQVTQFGKPVTLSCSQTLNHNVMYWYQQKSSQAPKLLFHYYDKDFNNEADTPDNFQSRRPNTSFCFLDIRSPGLGDTAMYLCATSRTQGARSNEQYFGPGTRLTVT.

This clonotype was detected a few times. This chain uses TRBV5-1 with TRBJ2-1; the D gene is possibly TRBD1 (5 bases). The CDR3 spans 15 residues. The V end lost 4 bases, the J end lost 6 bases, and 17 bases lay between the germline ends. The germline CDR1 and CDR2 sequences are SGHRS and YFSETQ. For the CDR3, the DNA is TGCGCCAGCAGCATACAGGCCTGGTCGCCCAATGAGCAGTTCTTC. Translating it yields CASSIQAWSPNEQFF.

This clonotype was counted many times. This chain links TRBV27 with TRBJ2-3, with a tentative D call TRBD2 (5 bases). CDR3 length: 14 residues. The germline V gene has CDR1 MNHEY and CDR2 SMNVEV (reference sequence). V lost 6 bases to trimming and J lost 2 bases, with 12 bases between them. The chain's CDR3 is CASRLGASTDTQYF. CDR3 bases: TGTGCCAGCAGACTAGGCGCGTCCACAGATACGCAGTATTTT.

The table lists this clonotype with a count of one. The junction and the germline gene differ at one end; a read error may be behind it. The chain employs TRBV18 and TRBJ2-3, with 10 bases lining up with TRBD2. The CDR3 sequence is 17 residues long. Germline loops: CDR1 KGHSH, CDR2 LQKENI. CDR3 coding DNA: TGTGCCAGTTCACCGTTCAGAGCGGGAGGGCCGTCAGATACGCAGTATTTT. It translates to CASSPFRAGGPSDTQYF.

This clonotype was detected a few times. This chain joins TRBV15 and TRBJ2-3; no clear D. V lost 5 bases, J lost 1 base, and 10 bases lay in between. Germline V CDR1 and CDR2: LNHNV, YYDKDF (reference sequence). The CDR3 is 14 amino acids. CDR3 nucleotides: TGTGCCACCAGCCAAACCGACGGCACAGATACGCAGTATTTT. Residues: CATSQTDGTDTQYF. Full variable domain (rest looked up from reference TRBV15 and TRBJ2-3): DAMVIQNPRYQVTQFGKPVTLSCSQTLNHNVMYWYQQKSSQAPKLLFHYYDKDFNNEADTPDNFQSRRPNTSFCFLDIRSPGLGDTAMYLCATSQTDGTDTQYFGPGTRLTVL.

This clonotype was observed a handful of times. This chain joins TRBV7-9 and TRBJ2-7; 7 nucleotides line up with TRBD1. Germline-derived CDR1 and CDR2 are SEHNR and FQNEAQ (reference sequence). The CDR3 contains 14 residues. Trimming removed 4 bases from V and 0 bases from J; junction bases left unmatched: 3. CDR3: CASSSGQHSYEQYF. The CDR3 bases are TGTGCCAGCAGCTCGGGACAGCACTCCTACGAGCAGTACTTC.

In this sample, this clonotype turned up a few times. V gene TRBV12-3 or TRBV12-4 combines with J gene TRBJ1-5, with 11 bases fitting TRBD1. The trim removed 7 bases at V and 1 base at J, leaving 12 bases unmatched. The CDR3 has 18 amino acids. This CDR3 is CASTIWTGGELSNQPQHF. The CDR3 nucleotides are TGTGCCAGCACCATCTGGACAGGGGGCGAGTTAAGCAATCAGCCCCAGCATTTT.

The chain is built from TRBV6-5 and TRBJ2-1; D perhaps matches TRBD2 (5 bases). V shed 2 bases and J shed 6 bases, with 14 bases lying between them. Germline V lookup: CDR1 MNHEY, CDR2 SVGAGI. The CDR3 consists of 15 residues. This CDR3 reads CASSYTPASGNEQFF. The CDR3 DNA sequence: TGTGCCAGCAGTTACACTCCCGCCAGCGGCAATGAGCAGTTCTTC.